A single sample is the source of the 5 T cell receptor beta chains below, sequenced in a study of cytotoxic CD8 clonotypes in ibrutinib-treated CLL. Repertoires were generated with immunoSEQ multiplex PCR, while TCRdb's copy carries only in-frame clones and drops some. The data hold 23,000 or so clones, with around 75% observed a single time. The source was PBMCs, collected after 24 months of ibrutinib treatment. All receptors derive from a human donor with chronic lymphocytic leukemia.

This clone was counted only a few times. The chain combines TRBV10-2 with TRBJ2-5; 7 nucleotides line up with TRBD1. With 4 bases clipped from V and 1 base from J, the junction kept 3 bases outside the gene matches. Germline V gene lookup returns CDR1 WSHSY and CDR2 SAAADI. The CDR3 has 14 residues. The CDR3 sequence is CASSARGLQETQYF. The CDR3 DNA reads TGCGCCAGCAGTGCTAGGGGGCTCCAAGAGACCCAGTACTTC.

In its sample, this clone was seen a few times. This rearrangement joins TRBV5-4 to TRBJ2-3; weak D call: TRBD1 (5 bases). CDR3 length: 14 amino acids. Germline values: CDR1 SGHNT, CDR2 YYREEE (reference sequence). V was pared by 2 bases and J by 2 bases, with 9 bases between. In DNA, the CDR3 is TGTGCCAGCAGCTTAACGGACAACACAGATACGCAGTATTTT. It is translated as CASSLTDNTDTQYF.

The chain is built from TRBV18 and TRBJ2-2; D is perhaps TRBD2 (5 bases). The CDR3 has 17 residues. The V gene lost 2 bases and the J gene lost 1 base, with 14 bases spanning the gap. Germline CDR1 reads KGHSH; CDR2 reads LQKENI. The DNA of the CDR3 is TGTGCCAGCTCACCATCGTATCTAGCTTGGAACACCGGGGAGCTGTTTTTT. Protein product: CASSPSYLAWNTGELFF.

The CDR3 DNA follows: TGTGCCAGCAGTGAATCTGGGCAGGGAGAGAATTATGGCTACACCTTC. It specifies CASSESGQGENYGYTF. The chain recombines TRBV25-1 with TRBJ1-2, with D tentatively TRBD1 (5 bases). The CDR3 contains 16 residues. V was cut by 1 base and J by 5 bases, with 17 bases left in between. Looked up from germline, CDR1 is MGHDK and CDR2 is SYGVNS.

This chain connects TRBV11-1 to TRBJ2-5; D ambiguous. The germline V gene encodes CDR1 SGHAT and CDR2 FQDESV (reference sequence). The CDR3 is 12 amino acids. Trimming took off 2 bases at V and 3 bases at J, with 4 bases between the two ends. The CDR3 nucleotides read TGTGCCAGCAGCTTAAACAAAGAGACCCAGTACTTC. It codes for CASSLNKETQYF.